This T cell receptor (beta chain) was documented in a study of PD-1 blockade in classical Hodgkin lymphoma. Study observations and caveats: For complete responders, baseline diversity was comparable to that of newly diagnosed patients. Newly diagnosed patients were reported to exhibit reduced baseline TCR diversity relative to healthy donors.

Profiled with immunoSEQ multiplex PCR; TCRdb holds only in-frame clones, not every one. The data show fewer than 100,000 clones, with 89% seen just once and less than 25% held by the top ten. There was relapse after autologous stem cell transplantation in every patient, and there was variation in brentuximab vedotin exposure. In regard to this clone: What it binds is not known.

The CDR3 sequence is 15 residues long. Germline V gene lookup returns CDR1 SNHLY and CDR2 FYNNEI. Deletions cut 8 bases from V and 2 bases from J, with 15 bases between. The TCR was taken from a human donor with classical Hodgkin lymphoma. The chain links TRBV2 to TRBJ2-2, with D tentatively TRBD1 (6 bases). The material was peripheral blood mononuclear cells (PBMCs), obtained at baseline. CDR3 loop: CASEGWDTNTGELFF. The CDR3, as DNA: TGTGCCAGCGAGGGGTGGGACACTAACACCGGGGAGCTGTTTTTT.